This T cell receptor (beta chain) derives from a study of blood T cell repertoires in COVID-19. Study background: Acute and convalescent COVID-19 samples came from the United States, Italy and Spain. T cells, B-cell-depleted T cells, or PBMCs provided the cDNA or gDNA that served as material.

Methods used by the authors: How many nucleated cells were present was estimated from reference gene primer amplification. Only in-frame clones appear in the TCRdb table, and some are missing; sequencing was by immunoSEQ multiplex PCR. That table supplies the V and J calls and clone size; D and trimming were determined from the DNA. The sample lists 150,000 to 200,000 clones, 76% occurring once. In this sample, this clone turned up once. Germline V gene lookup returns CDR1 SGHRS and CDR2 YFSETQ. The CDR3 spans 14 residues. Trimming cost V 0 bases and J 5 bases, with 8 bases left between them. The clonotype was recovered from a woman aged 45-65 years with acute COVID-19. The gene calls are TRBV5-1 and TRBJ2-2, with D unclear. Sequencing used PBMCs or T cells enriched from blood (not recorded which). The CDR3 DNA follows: TGCGCCAGCAGCTTGGCCCAACAGACCGGGGAGCTGTTTTTT. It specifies CASSLAQQTGELFF. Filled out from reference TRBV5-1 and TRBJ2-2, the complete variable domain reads KAGVTQTPRYLIKTRGQQVTLSCSPISGHRSVSWYQQTPGQGLQFLFEYFSETQRNKGNFPGRFSGRQFSNSRSEMNVSTLELGDSALYLCASSLAQQTGELFFGEGSRLTVL.